This entry is about one T cell receptor (beta chain). Sequenced by immunoSEQ multiplex PCR; TCRdb stores in-frame clones only, minus some. The sample has more than 120,000 clones, roughly nine tenths seen once; the top ten hold roughly 1.7%. This entry belongs to a study of T cell responses to AZD1222 COVID-19 vaccine. The CDR3 length is 13 residues. Germline CDR1 reads GTSNPN; CDR2 reads SVGIG (reference sequence). V lost 2 bases, J lost 1 base, and 8 bases lay in between. This TCR was sampled from an adult who received the AZD1222 COVID-19 vaccine. The specimen was peripheral blood, collected 28 days after the second AZD1222 dose. This sequence joins TRBV30 and TRBJ1-1; D ambiguous. CDR3 in DNA: TGTGCCTGGAGTAAGAACAGGAACACTGAAGCTTTCTTT. This gives the protein CAWSKNRNTEAFF.